This TCR beta chain was retrieved from a study of blood T cell repertoires in COVID-19. Study in general: Samples representing acute and convalescent COVID-19 were sourced from the United States, Italy and Spain.

CDR3 length equals 14 residues. Produced via immunoSEQ multiplex PCR; TCRdb's table is partial and in-frame only. The sample carries 330,000 or so clones, approximately 91% recorded once. Participants reported their clinical history, and cohort assignment relied on those reports. No more than 2 weeks before study entry, exposed participants had met a case of COVID-19. The sample consisted of PBMCs or T cells enriched from blood (not recorded which). This chain links TRBV21-1 with TRBJ2-1; the table's D call of TRBD2 was not tested on the DNA. TRBV21-1 is annotated as a pseudogene. This sequence was found in a young woman who had been exposed to COVID-19. The CDR3 protein is CASSTSGRGHEQFF. The CDR3 DNA follows: TGTGCCAGCAGCACTAGCGGGAGAGGGCATGAGCAGTTCTTC.